This T cell receptor beta chain was captured by sequencing in a study of T cell repertoires in cytomegalovirus infection. Across the whole study: The authors used CMV epitopes that were HLA-C-restricted (recently identified) and HLA-B-restricted (well studied). Both CMV infection and a matching HLA type were indicated by public TCR beta signatures.

There are a few counts of this clonotype. The antigen remains unidentified. This CDR3 comprises 17 residues. V lost 5 bases to trimming and J lost 2 bases, with 20 bases between them. The germline V gene has CDR1 SEHNR and CDR2 FQNEAQ (reference sequence). In TCRdb, the reads were re-called with MiXCR into one record per CDR3 protein. Here the sample spans around 200,000 distinct CDR3 sequences, around two fifths being singletons. The clonotype comes from a human donor in good health (CMV status not recorded). Some clones in this sample may be carry-over from other donors' samples. The starting material was CD8+ T cells from cultured PBMCs, obtained from culture after CMV antigen stimulation. The chain combines TRBV7-9 with TRBJ2-3; D is possibly TRBD1 (6 bases). The CDR3 reads CASSVGKGTPSTDTQYF. Here the CDR3 DNA reads TGTGCCAGCAGCGTCGGGAAGGGGACACCTTCCACAGATACGCAGTATTTT.